This T cell receptor beta chain came from a study of T-cell memory formation after mild COVID-19. Findings and limits, study-wide: Clones shrinking from day 15 to 85 showed even CD4/CD8 mixes; later expanders tilted CD4+.

MiXCR, run by TCRdb on the 5' RACE reads, gives a single entry per CDR3 protein. Of fewer than 150,000 distinct CDR3 sequences listed, about a fifth were seen once; the top ten hold approximately 40%. The germline CDR1 and CDR2 sequences are DFQATT and SNEGSKA (reference sequence). J was trimmed by 9 bases and V by 5 bases; bases with no gene match: 7. The CDR3 is 12 amino acids. This clonotype showed up just a few times. The antigen remains unidentified. The rearrangement links TRBV20-1 to TRBJ2-4; 7 bases map to TRBD2. The sequencing sample was made of PBMCs or a T cell subset sorted from them (not recorded which). This receptor was obtained from a man between 18 and 29 years old who had mild COVID-19 (a few samples of this study predate the infection). Cell type and time point are not known. The CDR3 bases are TGCAGTGCTTCTCTAACGGGGGGCATTCAGTACTTC. Its translation is CSASLTGGIQYF.